Below are 28 T cell receptor beta chains sequenced from a single sample in a study of T cells in tuberculosis. Clones were sequenced by immunoSEQ multiplex PCR, and TCRdb holds only the in-frame ones, with some missing. The sample has over 30,000 clones; 70% to 90% are singletons. Time point: new active TB diagnosis, blood taken before or within 7 days of starting treatment. Specimen: PBMCs, collected at tuberculosis diagnosis. All receptors come from an adult with tuberculosis.

V is TRBV11-2 and J is TRBJ1-1; TRBD1 is a possible D gene (5 bases). The V gene's germline CDR1 is SGHAT and CDR2 FQNNGV. The CDR3 sequence is 13 residues long. The V end lost 4 bases, the J end lost 2 bases, and 8 bases lay between the germline ends. CDR3 sequence reads: CASSWDFNTEAFF. The CDR3 nucleotides are TGTGCCAGCAGCTGGGACTTTAACACTGAAGCTTTCTTT.

This rearrangement joins TRBV4-2 to TRBJ1-1; the D gene is possibly TRBD1 (6 bases). The V gene lost 0 bases and the J gene lost 1 base, with 15 bases spanning the gap. The CDR3 runs to 17 residues. The germline gives CDR1 LGHNA, CDR2 YNFKEQ. CDR3 in DNA: TGTGCCAGCAGCCAAGAGCCCAGGGGAGTTGGGAACACTGAAGCTTTCTTT. Translating it yields CASSQEPRGVGNTEAFF.

The chain joins TRBV6-6 to TRBJ2-1, with TRBD1 as a possible D gene (5 bases). The CDR3 totals 14 residues. Germline V gene lookup returns CDR1 MNHNY and CDR2 SVGAGI (reference sequence). V lost 0 bases and J 7 bases, leaving 10 bases between the germline ends. The CDR3 reads CASSYSGQGNEQFF. The DNA of the CDR3 is TGTGCCAGCAGTTACTCTGGACAAGGGAATGAGCAGTTCTTC.

The rearrangement uses TRBV6-6 and TRBJ1-2; 7 nucleotides line up with TRBD1. CDR1 is MNHNY and CDR2 is SVGAGI in the germline V gene (reference sequence). The CDR3 spans 14 residues. The trim removed 0 bases at V and 4 bases at J, leaving 2 bases unmatched. The CDR3 DNA follows: TGTGCCAGCAGTTACTCGAACAGGGGCTATGGCTACACCTTC. Amino acids: CASSYSNRGYGYTF.

This clone has only one observation. The chain links TRBV27 to TRBJ2-3, with D tentatively TRBD2 (5 bases). This CDR3 is 12 amino acids long. In germline, CDR1 is MNHEY, CDR2 SMNVEV (reference sequence). Trimming left V 6 bases short and J 6 bases short, with 10 bases between. The CDR3 bases are TGTGCCAGCAGATACGGCGGGGATACGCAGTATTTT. Translation gives CASRYGGDTQYF.

V gene TRBV10-3 combines with J gene TRBJ1-5, with D maybe TRBD1 (5 bases). Trimming cost V 0 bases and J 6 bases, with 9 bases left between them. Germline-derived CDR1 and CDR2 are ENHRY and SYGVKD. CDR3 size: 14 residues. The CDR3 loop reads CAISESQGVQPQHF. CDR3 nucleotides: TGTGCCATCAGTGAGTCTCAAGGGGTTCAGCCCCAGCATTTT.

The rearrangement uses TRBV9 and TRBJ2-2, with TRBD2 identical over 10 bases. Germline assignment: CDR1 SGDLS and CDR2 YYNGEE. The CDR3 runs 18 residues. After removal of 0 bases from V and 2 bases from J, the junction contained 7 bases not matched to a gene. CDR3 sequence reads: CASSVDPGLADNTGELFF. DNA of the CDR3: TGTGCCAGCAGCGTAGACCCAGGACTAGCGGACAACACCGGGGAGCTGTTTTTT.

The chain's CDR3 is CASRETGRFYEQYF. The CDR3 nucleotides read TGCGCCAGCAGGGAGACAGGACGCTTCTACGAGCAGTACTTC. The chain uses TRBV5-1 and TRBJ2-7, with a possible D match to TRBD1 (6 bases). This CDR3 has 14 amino acids. Germline assignment: CDR1 SGHRS and CDR2 YFSETQ. Trimming stripped 5 bases from V and 3 bases from J, with 15 bases between.

This rearrangement joins TRBV18 to TRBJ2-2; possible D gene TRBD2, 6 bases. The V end lost 3 bases, the J end lost 1 base, and 12 bases lay between the germline ends. In germline, CDR1 is KGHSH, CDR2 LQKENI. This CDR3 is built from 16 residues. This CDR3 reads CASSPSSVWNTGELFF. The CDR3 bases are TGTGCCAGCTCACCCTCTAGCGTTTGGAACACCGGGGAGCTGTTTTTT.

V and J are TRBV30 and TRBJ1-4, with TRBD1 identical over 7 bases. Trimming cost V 0 bases and J 7 bases; bases outside gene matches: 5. The V gene's germline CDR1 is GTSNPN and CDR2 SVGIG (reference sequence). The CDR3 spans 14 residues. CDR3 nucleotide sequence: TGTGCCTGGAGTGTGGCGACAGGGCTTGAAAAACTGTTTTTT. Its protein is CAWSVATGLEKLFF.

The chain is built from TRBV27 and TRBJ2-7, with 8 bases matching TRBD2. The length of the CDR3 is 14 residues. With V trimmed by 6 bases and J by 3 bases, 7 bases remained unmatched. Germline CDR1 MNHEY, CDR2 SMNVEV (reference sequence). The CDR3 region has the DNA TGTGCCAGCAGGGTAGCGGGACGGAACTACGAGCAGTACTTC. It codes for CASRVAGRNYEQYF.

V gene TRBV4-2 combines with J gene TRBJ2-3; maybe TRBD2 (6 bases). The CDR3 has 16 amino acids. V was cut by 0 bases and J by 1 base, with 11 bases left in between. Germline CDR1 and CDR2: LGHNA and YNFKEQ. CDR3 amino acids: CASSQEIPSGTDTQYF. As DNA, the CDR3 is TGTGCCAGCAGCCAAGAAATCCCTAGCGGCACAGATACGCAGTATTTT.

This clone was seen only once. V and J are TRBV28 and TRBJ2-6, with D possibly matching TRBD2 (5 bases). The CDR3 runs 17 residues. Germline CDR1 reads MDHEN; CDR2 reads SYDVKM. The ends were cut back, 4 bases at V and 3 bases at J, with 16 bases in the middle. CDR3 loop: CASSSVRGNNGANVLTF. For the CDR3, the DNA is TGTGCCAGCAGTTCCGTAAGAGGGAACAATGGGGCCAACGTCCTGACTTTC.

The chain joins TRBV5-5 to TRBJ2-2; 14 nucleotides line up with TRBD2. Germline V lookup: CDR1 SGHKS, CDR2 YYEKEE (reference sequence). The CDR3 covers 18 residues. Losses at the gene ends were 4 bases for V and 0 bases for J; bases not matched to a gene: 5. The chain's CDR3 is CASSLRLAGGANTGELFF. CDR3 nucleotides: TGTGCCAGCAGCCTACGACTAGCGGGAGGGGCGAACACCGGGGAGCTGTTTTTT.

The J gene is TRBJ2-3, the V gene TRBV5-1, with a weak D call TRBD2 (6 bases). The germline V gene has CDR1 SGHRS and CDR2 YFSETQ. The germline V and J ends were trimmed by 4 bases and 0 bases, with 12 bases remaining between them. The CDR3 has 15 residues. The CDR3 coding sequence is TGCGCCAGCAGCGGGACGGGAGTCAGCACAGATACGCAGTATTTT. Translating it yields CASSGTGVSTDTQYF.

J is TRBJ1-3 and V is TRBV6-1; D uncertain. Germline CDR1 reads MNHNS; CDR2 reads SASEGT. The CDR3 contains 16 residues. V was cut by 2 bases and J by 0 bases, with 11 bases left in between. The CDR3 nucleotides are TGTGCCAGCAGTGAACGGAGGCAGATCTCTGGAAACACCATATATTTT. Translating gives CASSERRQISGNTIYF.

V usage is TRBV10-3 and J usage is TRBJ1-1, with 7 bases that match TRBD1. The CDR3 is 15 amino acids. Germline values: CDR1 ENHRY, CDR2 SYGVKD. With V trimmed by 10 bases and J by 7 bases, 18 bases remained unmatched. The CDR3 DNA reads as TGTGCCACTCGGTACGAAGAGGGACAGAACTTTGAAGCTTTCTTT. Its translation is CATRYEEGQNFEAFF.

This clone showed up just once. J is TRBJ2-7 and V is TRBV27; TRBD1 matches 10 bases. The CDR3 has 13 amino acids. Germline trimming cut 6 bases from V and 6 bases from J; bases unmatched to any gene: 5. Germline CDR1 is MNHEY and CDR2 is SMNVEV (reference sequence). The CDR3 sequence is CASSIGQGGEQYF. CDR3 DNA sequence: TGTGCCAGCAGCATAGGACAGGGGGGCGAGCAGTACTTC.

In nucleotides, the CDR3 is TGCGCCAGCAGCCACCCCGGGGGGGATACGCAGTATTTT. Translated, it gives CASSHPGGDTQYF. This rearrangement joins TRBV4-1 to TRBJ2-3, with 7 bases matching TRBD2. CDR1 is MGHRA and CDR2 is YSYEKL in the germline V gene. The trim removed 3 bases at V and 6 bases at J, leaving 3 bases unmatched. The CDR3 is 13 amino acids.

This sequence joins TRBV5-1 and TRBJ2-4, with D possibly being TRBD1 (6 bases). Deletions cut 3 bases from V and 9 bases from J, with 16 bases between. The germline CDR1 and CDR2 sequences are SGHRS and YFSETQ. The CDR3 consists of 14 residues. The CDR3 sequence: CASSSHRDASIQYF. The DNA of the CDR3 is TGCGCCAGCAGCTCACACAGGGACGCCAGCATTCAGTACTTC.

Here the CDR3 DNA reads TGTGCCAGCAGCGAAGCAGGAAAGAACACTGAAGCTTTCTTT. Residues: CASSEAGKNTEAFF. V gene TRBV7-9 combines with J gene TRBJ1-1; no clear D. The CDR3 runs to 14 residues. Germline loops: CDR1 SEHNR, CDR2 FQNEAQ (reference sequence). The germline V and J ends were trimmed by 5 bases and 1 base, with 11 bases remaining between them.

CDR3 nucleotide sequence: TGTGCCAGCAGCTTAGAAGCCGGGACTAGCGGGAGAAGTGAGCAGTTCTTC. It yields the protein CASSLEAGTSGRSEQFF. The chain joins TRBV11-2 to TRBJ2-1; 14 positions agree with TRBD2. From germline, CDR1 is SGHAT and CDR2 FQNNGV. Trimming removed 0 bases from V and 9 bases from J; junction bases left unmatched: 7. This CDR3 has 17 residues.

V gene TRBV6-1 combines with J gene TRBJ2-3; 9 bases fit TRBD2. The CDR3 loop spans 15 amino acids. Trimming removed 6 bases from V and 5 bases from J; junction bases left unmatched: 9. Germline assignment: CDR1 MNHNS and CDR2 SASEGT. CDR3 in DNA: TGTGCCAGCAGCGATCGCGGGGGGGCCATAGATACGCAGTATTTT. This sequence encodes CASSDRGGAIDTQYF.

The rearrangement links TRBV7-9 to TRBJ2-7; no firm D call. The germline V and J ends were trimmed by 2 bases and 5 bases, with 4 bases remaining between them. The germline V gene has CDR1 SEHNR and CDR2 FQNEAQ (reference sequence). The CDR3 length is 11 residues. The CDR3 nucleotides read TGTGCCAGCAGCTTATTCGACGAGCAGTACTTC. Protein product: CASSLFDEQYF.

The gene calls are TRBV5-4 and TRBJ1-1; D ambiguous. Germline V gene sequence: CDR1 SGHNT, CDR2 YYREEE (reference sequence). V lost 0 bases, J lost 1 base, and 4 bases lay in between. The CDR3 spans 13 residues. The chain's CDR3 is CASSLAWNTEAFF. The CDR3 DNA reads as TGTGCCAGCAGCTTGGCCTGGAACACTGAAGCTTTCTTT.

This chain joins TRBV7-8 and TRBJ2-7; no clear D gene. V was trimmed by 6 bases and J by 3 bases, leaving 12 bases between them. The CDR3 is made up of 13 amino acids. Per the germline V gene, CDR1 is SGHVS and CDR2 is FQNEAQ. The CDR3 sequence: CASSYNPSYEQYF. CDR3 sequence (DNA): TGTGCCAGCAGTTACAACCCCAGCTACGAGCAGTACTTC.

In its sample, this clone was seen once. The genes are TRBV7-8 and TRBJ1-2, with 11 positions matching TRBD1. There are 17 residues in the CDR3. V was clipped by 5 bases and J by 3 bases; unmatched bases: 11. Germline V gene lookup returns CDR1 SGHVS and CDR2 FQNEAQ. CDR3 DNA sequence: TGTGCCAGCAGCCCCGGTGGGACAGGGGGTTCATACTATGGCTACACCTTC. It yields the protein CASSPGGTGGSYYGYTF.

This chain connects TRBV28 to TRBJ1-5; 11 nucleotides align to TRBD1. Germline V gene sequence: CDR1 MDHEN, CDR2 SYDVKM. V trimming: 4 bases; J trimming: 8 bases; junction bases outside the gene matches: 10. CDR3 length: 16 residues. For the CDR3, the DNA is TGTGCCAGCAGTTACCCGGGACAGGGGGGTAGGGAGCCCCAGCATTTT. Amino acids: CASSYPGQGGREPQHF.